This T cell receptor beta chain was observed in a study of blood T cells in healthy people across ages. Germline CDR1 reads SGHKS; CDR2 reads YYEKEE (reference sequence). The length of the CDR3 is 14 residues. With 0 bases removed from V and 6 bases from J, the gap between germline ends came to 12 bases. This clonotype has a handful of counts. A second PCR, run for roughly 7 to 11 cycles, used a sample-barcoded 5' primer plus a J-beta primer mix. TCRdb analysed the 5' RACE reads with MiXCR anew, one entry per CDR3 protein. The sample has hundreds of thousands of distinct CDR3 sequences, under 55% seen once.

The sample consisted of blood. The chain recombines TRBV5-5 with TRBJ1-2, with D perhaps TRBD1 (6 bases). The receptor was isolated from a man in his sixties in good health. Here the CDR3 reads CASSLGGGANGYTF. The DNA of the CDR3 is TGTGCCAGCAGCTTGGGAGGGGGGGCGAATGGCTACACCTTC. The whole variable domain, filled in from reference TRBV5-5 and TRBJ1-2, reads DAGVTQSPTHLIKTRGQQVTLRCSPISGHKSVSWYQQVLGQGPQFIFQYYEKEERGRGNFPDRFSARQFPNYSSELNVNALLLGDSALYLCASSLGGGANGYTFGSGTRLTVV.